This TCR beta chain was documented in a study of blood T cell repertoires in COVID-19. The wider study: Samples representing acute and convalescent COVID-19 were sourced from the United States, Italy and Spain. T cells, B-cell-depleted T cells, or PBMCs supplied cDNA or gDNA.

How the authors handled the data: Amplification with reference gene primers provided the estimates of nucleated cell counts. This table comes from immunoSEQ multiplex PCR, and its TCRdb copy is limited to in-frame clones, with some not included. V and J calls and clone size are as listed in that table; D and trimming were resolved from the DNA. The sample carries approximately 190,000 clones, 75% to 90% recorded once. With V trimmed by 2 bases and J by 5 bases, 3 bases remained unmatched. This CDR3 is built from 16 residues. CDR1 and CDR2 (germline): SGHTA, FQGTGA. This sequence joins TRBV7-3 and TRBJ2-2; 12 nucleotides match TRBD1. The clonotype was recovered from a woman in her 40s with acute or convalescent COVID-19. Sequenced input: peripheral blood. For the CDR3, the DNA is TGTGCCAGCAGCTTAGGGACAGGGGGCGCGACCGGGGAGCTGTTTTTT. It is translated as CASSLGTGGATGELFF. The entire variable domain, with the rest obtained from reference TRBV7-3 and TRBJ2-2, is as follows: GAGVSQTPSNKVTEKGKYVELRCDPISGHTALYWYRQSLGQGPEFLIYFQGTGAADDSGLPNDRFFAVRPEGSVSTLKIQRTERGDSAVYLCASSLGTGGATGELFFGEGSRLTVL.